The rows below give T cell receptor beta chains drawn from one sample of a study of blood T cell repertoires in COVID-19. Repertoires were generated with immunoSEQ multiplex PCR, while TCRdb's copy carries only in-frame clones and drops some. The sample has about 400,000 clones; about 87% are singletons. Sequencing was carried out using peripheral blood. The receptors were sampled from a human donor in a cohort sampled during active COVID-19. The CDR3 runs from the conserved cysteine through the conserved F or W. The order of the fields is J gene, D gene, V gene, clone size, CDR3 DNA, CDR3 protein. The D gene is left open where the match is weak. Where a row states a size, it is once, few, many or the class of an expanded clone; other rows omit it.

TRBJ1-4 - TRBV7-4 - TGTGCCAGCAGCCCGACGACAACGGCGGGGGTTGGACTGTTTTTT CASSPTTTAGVGLFF
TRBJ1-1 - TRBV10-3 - TGTGCCATCAGCATTAGTGCAGGGGTCACTGAAGCTTTCTTT CAISISAGVTEAFF
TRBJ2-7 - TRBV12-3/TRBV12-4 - TGTGCCAGCAGTAGCCCCAAAGAGCAGTACTTC CASSSPKEQYF
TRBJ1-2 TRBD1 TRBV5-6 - TGTGCCAGCAGCTTGGTCCGGGACAGGGGAAATGGCTACACCTTC CASSLVRDRGNGYTF
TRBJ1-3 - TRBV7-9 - TGTGCCAGCAGCGGAGGGTTCGGAAACACCATATATTTT CASSGGFGNTIYF
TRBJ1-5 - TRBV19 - TGTGCCACCAGAACAACCGCGGGAGGCAATCAGCCCCAGCATTTT CATRTTAGGNQPQHF
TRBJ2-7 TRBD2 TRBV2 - TGTGCCAGCTGGGCGGGGGTGACCCGCTCCTACGAGCAGTACTTC CASWAGVTRSYEQYF
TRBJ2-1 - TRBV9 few TGTGCCAGCAGCACAAGGACAGGAGGGTACAATGAGCAGTTCTTC CASSTRTGGYNEQFF
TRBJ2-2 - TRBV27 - TGTGCCAGCTTAAGCAGGGTCGACACCGGGGAGCTGTTTTTT CASLSRVDTGELFF
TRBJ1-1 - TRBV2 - TGTGCCAGCAACCCAGGCGTCTCTCGTTACTCAACGCAATTT CASNPGVSRYSTQF
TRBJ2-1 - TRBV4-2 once TGTGCCAGCAGCCACTATGGAGCGGCATCCTCCTCCTACAATGAGCAGTTCTTC CASSHYGAASSSYNEQFF
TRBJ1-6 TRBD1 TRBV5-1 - TGCGCCAGCAGCTTACGACAGGGACGGGATTCACCCCTCCACTTT CASSLRQGRDSPLHF
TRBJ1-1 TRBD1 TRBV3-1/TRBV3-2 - TGTGCCAGCAGTTTCACAGGGGGCTTGAACACTGAAGCTTTCTTT CASSFTGGLNTEAFF
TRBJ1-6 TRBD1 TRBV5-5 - TGTGCCAGCAGCCATCCGACAGGGGGCGGCAATTCACCCCTCCACTTT CASSHPTGGGNSPLHF
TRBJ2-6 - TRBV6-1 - TGTGCCAGCAGTGAAGCGCTCCCCTATGCTGGGGCCAACGTCCTGACTTTC CASSEALPYAGANVLTF
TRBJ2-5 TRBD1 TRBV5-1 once TGCGCCAGCAGCTTGGCCCCCGGGACAGGATCGGAGACCCAGTACTTC CASSLAPGTGSETQYF
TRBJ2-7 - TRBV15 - TGTGCCACCAGCAGCCGGGACTCCTTCTACGAGCAGTACTTC CATSSRDSFYEQYF
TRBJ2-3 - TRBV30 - TGTGCCTGGAGTGTACCTCACCGGACAGAAAGCACAGATACGCAGTATTTT CAWSVPHRTESTDTQYF
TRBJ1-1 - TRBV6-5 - TGTGCCAGCACCCCGGGGGGAGGGAGGTTGCCTGAAGCTTTCTTT CASTPGGGRLPEAFF
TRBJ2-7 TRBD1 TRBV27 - TGTGCCAGCAGTTGGGGACAGGGGGGTTCCGAGCAGTACTTC CASSWGQGGSEQYF
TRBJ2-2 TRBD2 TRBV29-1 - TGCAGCGTTGAAGGGGCGGGAGCGGGCACCGGGGAGCTGTTTTTT CSVEGAGAGTGELFF
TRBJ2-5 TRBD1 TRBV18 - TGTGCCAGCTCACCCGGGACAGGGTTGGAGACCCAGTACTTC CASSPGTGLETQYF
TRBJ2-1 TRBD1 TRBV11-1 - TGTGCCAGCAGCTTGGGGACAGGGGAACACTACAATGAGCAGTTCTTC CASSLGTGEHYNEQFF
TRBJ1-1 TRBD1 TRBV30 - TGTGCCTGGAGTTATGGGGTCCTGCGACAGGGAGGTACTGAAGCTTTCTTT CAWSYGVLRQGGTEAFF
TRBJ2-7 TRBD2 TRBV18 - TGTGCCAGCTCACCAGCATTTCTAGCGGGAGTACTCGACGAGCAGTACTTC CASSPAFLAGVLDEQYF
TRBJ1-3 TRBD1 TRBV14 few TGTGCCAGCAGTGGGACAGCTGGAAACACCATATATTTT CASSGTAGNTIYF
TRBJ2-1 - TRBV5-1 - TGCGCCAGCAGCGGCCCGGGAGATGAGCAGTTCTTC CASSGPGDEQFF